These 3 T cell receptor beta chains came from one sample sequenced in a study of T cells expressing NK-cell markers. Using the 5' RACE reads, TCRdb records one entry per CDR3 protein without DNA. The table for this sample gives about 260,000 distinct CDR3 sequences. Sequenced material: blood T cells: a sorted CD56 or NKG2C T cell subset, CD4+ or CD8+ T cells, or bulk PBMC T cells (not recorded which). These receptors were collected from a man aged 18-30 years in good health.

The chain combines TRBV20-1 with TRBJ2-1; absent DNA, TCRdb's TRBD2 call cannot be checked. Germline-derived CDR1 and CDR2 are DFQATT and SNEGSKA (reference sequence). The CDR3 covers 16 residues. CDR3 region: CSATSFSGRGYNEQFF.

This rearrangement joins TRBV12-3 or TRBV12-4 to TRBJ2-3; the TRBD2 assignment by TCRdb is unverifiable without DNA. The length of the CDR3 is 20 residues. CDR3 region: CASSSTVPWLAGGSRDTQYF.

This chain joins TRBV2 and TRBJ2-2; the TCRdb call, TRBD1, lacks DNA for checking. Germline V CDR1 and CDR2: SNHLY, FYNNEI. The CDR3 contains 15 residues. The CDR3 loop reads CASNGGYANTGELFF.